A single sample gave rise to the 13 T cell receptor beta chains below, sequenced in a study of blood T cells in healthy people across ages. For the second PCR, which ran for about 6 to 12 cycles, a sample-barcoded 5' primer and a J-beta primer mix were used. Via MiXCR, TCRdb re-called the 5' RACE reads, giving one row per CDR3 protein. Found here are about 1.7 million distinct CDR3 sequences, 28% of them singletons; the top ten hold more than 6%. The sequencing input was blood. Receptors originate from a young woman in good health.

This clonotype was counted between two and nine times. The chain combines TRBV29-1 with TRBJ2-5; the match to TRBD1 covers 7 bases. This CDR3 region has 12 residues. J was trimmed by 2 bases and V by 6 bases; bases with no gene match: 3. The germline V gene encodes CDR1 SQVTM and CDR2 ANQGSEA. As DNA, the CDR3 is TGCAGCGTGGGACAGAGACAAGAGACCCAGTACTTC. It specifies CSVGQRQETQYF. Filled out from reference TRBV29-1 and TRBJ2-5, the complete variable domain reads SAVISQKPSRDICQRGTSLTIQCQVDSQVTMMFWYRQQPGQSLTLIATANQGSEATYESGFVIDKFPISRPNLTFSTLTVSNMSPEDSSIYLCSVGQRQETQYFGPGTRLLVL.

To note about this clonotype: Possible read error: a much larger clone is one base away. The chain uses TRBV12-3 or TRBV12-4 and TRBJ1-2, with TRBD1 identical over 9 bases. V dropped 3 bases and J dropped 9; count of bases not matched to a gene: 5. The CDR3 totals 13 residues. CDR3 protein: CASSLGTGTSYTF. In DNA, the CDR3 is TGTGCCAGCAGTTTGGGGACAGGGACCAGCTACACCTTC.

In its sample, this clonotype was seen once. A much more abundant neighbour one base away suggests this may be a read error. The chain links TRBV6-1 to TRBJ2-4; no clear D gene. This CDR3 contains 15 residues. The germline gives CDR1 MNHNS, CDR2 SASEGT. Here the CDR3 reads CASNESLLAKNIQYF. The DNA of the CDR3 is TGTGCCAGCAATGAATCCCTGTTAGCCAAAAACATTCAGTACTTC.

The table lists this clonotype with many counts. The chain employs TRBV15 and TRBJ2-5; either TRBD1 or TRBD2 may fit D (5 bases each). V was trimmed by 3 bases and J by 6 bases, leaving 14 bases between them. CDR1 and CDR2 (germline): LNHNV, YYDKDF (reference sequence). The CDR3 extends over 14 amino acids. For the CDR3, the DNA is TGTGCCACCAGCAGCCTAGGGGACGGCAAGACCCAGTACTTC. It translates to CATSSLGDGKTQYF.

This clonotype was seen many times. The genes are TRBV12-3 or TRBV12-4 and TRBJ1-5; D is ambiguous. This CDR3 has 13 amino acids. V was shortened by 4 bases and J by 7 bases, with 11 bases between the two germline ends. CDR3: CASSSGRYQPQHF. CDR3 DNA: TGTGCCAGCAGTTCCGGCCGATACCAGCCCCAGCATTTT.

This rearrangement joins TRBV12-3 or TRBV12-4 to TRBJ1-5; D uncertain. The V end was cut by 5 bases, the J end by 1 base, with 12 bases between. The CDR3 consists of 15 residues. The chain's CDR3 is CASSPSAPSNQPQHF. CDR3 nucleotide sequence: TGTGCCAGCAGTCCCAGCGCCCCCAGCAATCAGCCCCAGCATTTT.

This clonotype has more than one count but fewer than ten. CDR3: CASSVRVTEAFF. CDR3 nucleotide sequence: TGTGCCAGCAGCGTAAGGGTCACTGAAGCTTTCTTT. The chain carries TRBV11-2 and TRBJ1-1; D is unclear. The CDR3 loop spans 12 amino acids. The V gene's germline CDR1 is SGHAT and CDR2 FQNNGV. The germline V and J ends were trimmed by 5 bases and 4 bases, with 8 bases remaining between them.

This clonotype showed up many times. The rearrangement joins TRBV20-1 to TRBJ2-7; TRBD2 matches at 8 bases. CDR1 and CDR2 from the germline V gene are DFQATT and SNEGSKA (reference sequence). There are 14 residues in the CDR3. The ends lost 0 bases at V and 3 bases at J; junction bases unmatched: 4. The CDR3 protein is CSARDRTSGYEQYF. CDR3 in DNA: TGCAGTGCTAGAGATCGTACTAGCGGCTACGAGCAGTACTTC.

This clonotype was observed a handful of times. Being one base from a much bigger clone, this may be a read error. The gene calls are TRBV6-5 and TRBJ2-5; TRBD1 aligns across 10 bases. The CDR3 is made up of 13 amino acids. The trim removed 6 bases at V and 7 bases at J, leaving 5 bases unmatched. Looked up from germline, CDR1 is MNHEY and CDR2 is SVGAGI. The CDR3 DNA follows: TGTGCCAGCAGGACAGGGGGCGTAGGGACCCAGTACTTC. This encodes CASRTGGVGTQYF.

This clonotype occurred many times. Here the CDR3 reads CASSFQGADTDTQYF. The CDR3 coding sequence is TGCGCCAGCAGCTTCCAGGGGGCTGACACAGATACGCAGTATTTT. The chain carries TRBV5-1 and TRBJ2-3; 8 bases are a match to TRBD1. Germline values: CDR1 SGHRS, CDR2 YFSETQ. J gave up 2 bases and V 2 bases, and 4 bases lay outside the gene matches. The CDR3 length is 15 residues.

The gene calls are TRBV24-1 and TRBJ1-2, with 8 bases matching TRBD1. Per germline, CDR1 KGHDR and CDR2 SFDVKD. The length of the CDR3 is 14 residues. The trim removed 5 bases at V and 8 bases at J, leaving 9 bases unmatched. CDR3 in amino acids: CATSVPGQGGGYTF. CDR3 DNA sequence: TGTGCCACCAGTGTTCCAGGACAGGGTGGAGGCTACACCTTC.

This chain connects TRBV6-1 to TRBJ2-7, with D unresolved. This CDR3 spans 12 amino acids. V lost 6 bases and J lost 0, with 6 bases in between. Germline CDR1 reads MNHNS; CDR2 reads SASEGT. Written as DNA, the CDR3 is TGTGCCAGCAGCATCCGCTCCTACGAGCAGTACTTC. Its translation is CASSIRSYEQYF.

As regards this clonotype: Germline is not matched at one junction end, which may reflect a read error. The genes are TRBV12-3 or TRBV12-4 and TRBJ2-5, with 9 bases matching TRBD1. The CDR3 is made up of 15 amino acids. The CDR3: CASSYWTGEQETLYF. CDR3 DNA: TGTGCCAGCAGTTATTGGACAGGGGAGCAAGAGACCCTGTACTTC.